The 8 T cell receptor beta chains given below trace back to one sample, sequenced in a study of lymphopenia after photon versus proton radiotherapy. The assay was immunoSEQ multiplex PCR, and TCRdb's table has in-frame clones only and misses some. The sample records roughly 45,000 clones, 85% to 90% being singletons. This specimen consisted of peripheral blood, obtained from a patient treated with photon-based radiotherapy. These receptors were taken from a man aged 40-50 years with gastric cancer.

The chain links TRBV5-6 to TRBJ1-4, with D maybe TRBD1 (5 bases). This CDR3 has 14 amino acids. The germline V and J ends were trimmed by 3 bases and 8 bases, with 14 bases remaining between them. CDR1 and CDR2 from the germline V gene are SGHDT and YYEEEE. CDR3 sequence (DNA): TGTGCCAGCAGCTCAGCAGGGATAAGGGAAAAACTGTTTTTT. Amino acids: CASSSAGIREKLFF. Together with reference TRBV5-6 and TRBJ1-4, the CDR3 gives the full variable domain: DAGVTQSPTHLIKTRGQQVTLRCSPKSGHDTVSWYQQALGQGPQFIFQYYEEEERQRGNFPDRFSGHQFPNYSSELNVNALLLGDSALYLCASSSAGIREKLFFGSGTQLSVL.

The rearrangement uses TRBV2 and TRBJ1-4; no reliable D call. Germline-derived CDR1 and CDR2 are SNHLY and FYNNEI. The CDR3 consists of 15 residues. Trimming removed 4 bases at V and 4 bases at J, with 13 bases between. The CDR3 sequence: CASSAEQVFNEKLFF. The CDR3 DNA follows: TGTGCCAGCAGTGCAGAACAAGTTTTTAATGAAAAACTGTTTTTT.

V and J are TRBV7-2 and TRBJ1-2, with a possible D match to TRBD1 (5 bases). The CDR3 has 13 amino acids. V dropped 5 bases and J dropped 6 bases, with 13 bases sitting between them. Germline-derived CDR1 and CDR2 are SGHTA and FQGNSA. CDR3 in DNA: TGTGCCAGCAGCCCAAATCCCAGGGATGGCTACACCTTC. This codes for CASSPNPRDGYTF.

This chain links TRBV5-4 with TRBJ1-6, with D possibly being TRBD1 (5 bases). Trimming left V 3 bases short and J 7 bases short, with 11 bases between. In germline, CDR1 is SGHNT, CDR2 YYREEE (reference sequence). The CDR3 consists of 14 residues. CDR3 amino acids: CASSSDRTNSPLHF. The CDR3 DNA reads as TGTGCCAGCAGCTCAGACAGAACAAATTCACCCCTCCACTTT. Full variable domain (rest looked up from reference TRBV5-4 and TRBJ1-6): ETGVTQSPTHLIKTRGQQVTLRCSSQSGHNTVSWYQQALGQGPQFIFQYYREEENGRGNFPPRFSGLQFPNYSSELNVNALELDDSALYLCASSSDRTNSPLHFGNGTRLTVT.

The rearrangement links TRBV5-4 to TRBJ2-5; D tentatively fits TRBD1 or TRBD2 (5 bases each). This CDR3 has 16 amino acids. V lost 5 bases and J 4 bases, leaving 21 bases between the germline ends. Per germline, CDR1 SGHNT and CDR2 YYREEE (reference sequence). CDR3 sequence (DNA): TGTGCCAGCAGTCCAACCTCGGCCGGTGGGGGAGAGACCCAGTACTTC. It specifies CASSPTSAGGGETQYF. Using reference TRBV5-4 and TRBJ2-5 for the parts outside the CDR3, the full variable domain is ETGVTQSPTHLIKTRGQQVTLRCSSQSGHNTVSWYQQALGQGPQFIFQYYREEENGRGNFPPRFSGLQFPNYSSELNVNALELDDSALYLCASSPTSAGGGETQYFGPGTRLLVL.

The chain uses TRBV5-6 and TRBJ2-1, with 12 bases lining up with TRBD2. CDR1 and CDR2 (germline): SGHDT, YYEEEE. Losses at the gene ends were 4 bases for V and 5 bases for J; bases not matched to a gene: 4. The CDR3 is 15 residues long. The CDR3 DNA reads TGTGCCAGCAGCCTCGGACTAGCGGGGCACAATGAGCAGTTCTTC. Translated: CASSLGLAGHNEQFF.

The CDR3 region has the DNA TGTGCCAGCAGTGAATCGGTACTGAACACTGAAGCTTTCTTT. Amino acid sequence: CASSESVLNTEAFF. The chain links TRBV6-1 to TRBJ1-1; D unresolved. CDR3 length: 14 residues. Germline V lookup: CDR1 MNHNS, CDR2 SASEGT. Trimming left V 2 bases short and J 0 bases short, with 7 bases between.

The chain has TRBV10-3 and TRBJ2-1, with D maybe TRBD2 (6 bases). Germline V gives CDR1 ENHRY, CDR2 SYGVKD. The CDR3 length is 17 residues. The V and J ends lost 6 bases and 0 bases respectively, with 18 bases between them. The CDR3 DNA is TGTGCCATCAGCGGGGCGGGGAGCGGTAGCTCCTACAATGAGCAGTTCTTC. Translating gives CAISGAGSGSSYNEQFF.